A selection of T cell receptor beta chains follows, all from one sample in a study of T cells expressing NK-cell markers. TCRdb reprocessed the 5' RACE reads, with one entry per CDR3 protein and no DNA. Recorded here are 300,000 to 500,000 distinct CDR3 sequences; the top ten clones represent around 11%. Sample: blood T cells: a sorted CD56 or NKG2C T cell subset, CD4+ or CD8+ T cells, or bulk PBMC T cells (not recorded which). These receptors were obtained from a woman aged 45-65 years in good health. Each CDR3 is given with its conserved first and last residue.

>TRBV7-9|TRBJ2-7
CASSPERTPYEQYF
>TRBV7-9|TRBJ2-1
CASSMGTSGRVEQFF
>TRBV24-1|TRBJ1-5
CATSDPGQNRPQHF
>TRBV5-1|TRBJ1-1
CASSPEMVVPETAFF
>TRBV25-1|TRBJ2-2
CASRGTSGSLRELFF
>TRBV24-1|TRBJ2-2
CATSDTKGNSGELFF
>TRBV20-1|TRBJ2-7
CSATPWTSGRTEQYF
>TRBV24-1|TRBJ2-1
CATSDRTSSVEQFF
>TRBV27|TRBJ2-1
CASSWSGRARDEQFF
>TRBV9|TRBJ2-1
CASSYGQSNEQFF
>TRBV5-1|TRBJ2-3
CASGRTSGSADTQYF
>TRBV6-2/TRBV6-3|TRBJ1-2
CASRPDGVNYGYTF
>TRBV5-6|TRBJ2-2
CASTDTGQGILTGELFF
>TRBV12-3/TRBV12-4|TRBJ1-1
CASSTGQGGWAFF
>TRBV5-1|TRBJ1-2
CASSRDSSLIYGYTF
>TRBV24-1|TRBJ2-5
CATSDLGLAGRETQYF
>TRBV6-2/TRBV6-3|TRBJ2-1
CASSLNSNSYNEQFF
>TRBV2|TRBJ2-1
CASSVLPGTSGPSSYNEQFF
>TRBV11-2|TRBJ2-3
CASSFGYSTDTQYF
>TRBV20-1|TRBJ2-7
CSADRDRGHDEQYF
>TRBV7-2|TRBJ2-1
CASRKTGGGEQFF
>TRBV7-9|TRBJ2-1
CASSPPRQGTYNEQFF
>TRBV5-1|TRBJ2-2
CASSSLQGADGELFF
>TRBV11-3|TRBJ2-1
CASRNGLSTNEQFF
>TRBV5-1|TRBJ2-1
CASRQGIRASSFYEQFF
>TRBV20-1|TRBJ2-3
CSATLGGTDTDTQYF
>TRBV20-1|TRBJ1-5
CSARVSENSNQPQHF
>TRBV10-2|TRBJ1-2
CASGQGLDYGYTF
>TRBV5-1|TRBJ2-1
CASGGRSYNEQFF
>TRBV24-1|TRBJ1-2
CATSDSKTGLVNYGYTF
>TRBV20-1|TRBJ2-1
CSARDRLAGTEQFF